This TCR beta chain was recovered during a study of cytomegalovirus exposure and HLA in healthy donors. Study context: The early release's HLA-typed donors yielded approximately 85 million unique TCRs.

A remark on this clone: Its target is not known. Additional DNA sequences in this sample encode the identical CDR3.

PCR employed 60 Vbeta and 13 Jbeta primers. Only in-frame clones appear in the TCRdb table, and some are missing; sequencing was by immunoSEQ multiplex PCR. Here the sample spans 70,000 to 95,000 clones, around 74% being singletons. Germline V lookup: CDR1 MNHEY, CDR2 SVGAGI. CDR3 length equals 15 residues. The trim removed 2 bases at V and 5 bases at J, leaving 3 bases unmatched. Study results and limitations: Earlier analysis yielded a pattern in which most TCR beta V segments were productive about 87% or about 30% of the time.

The TCR originated in a man aged 25-45 years in good health and CMV-seropositive. The material sequenced was PBMCs. This sequence joins TRBV6-5 and TRBJ2-5; TRBD2 matches at 12 bases. The chain's CDR3 is CASSYRGLAGETQYF. As DNA, the CDR3 is TGTGCCAGCAGTTACCGCGGACTAGCGGGGGAGACCCAGTACTTC.